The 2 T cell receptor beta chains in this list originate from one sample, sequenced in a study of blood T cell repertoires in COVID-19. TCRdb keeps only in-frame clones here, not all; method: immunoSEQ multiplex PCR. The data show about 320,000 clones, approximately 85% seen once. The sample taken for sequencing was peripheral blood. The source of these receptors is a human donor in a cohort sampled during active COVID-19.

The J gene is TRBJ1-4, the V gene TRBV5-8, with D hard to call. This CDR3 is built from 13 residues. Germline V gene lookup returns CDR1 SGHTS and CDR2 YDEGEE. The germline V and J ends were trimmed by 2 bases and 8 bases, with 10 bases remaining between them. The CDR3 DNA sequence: TGTGCCAGCAGCTTCGGGTCTGGGGAAAAACTGTTTTTT. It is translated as CASSFGSGEKLFF.

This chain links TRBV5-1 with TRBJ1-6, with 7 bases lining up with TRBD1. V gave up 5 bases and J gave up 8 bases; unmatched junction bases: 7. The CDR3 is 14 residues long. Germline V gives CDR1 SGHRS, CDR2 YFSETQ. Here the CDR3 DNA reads TGCGCCAGCAGACATGACAGGGCGTATTCACCCCTCCACTTT. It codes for CASRHDRAYSPLHF.